A selection of T cell receptor beta chains follows, all from one sample in a study of CD8 T cells in Susac syndrome. TCRdb independently ran MiXCR on the immunoSEQ multiplex PCR reads; one entry per CDR3 protein. The sample contains 78,000 or so distinct CDR3 sequences, about 94% of which appear only once. The sequenced sample was CD8+ T cells from PBMCs. The receptors stem from a human donor with multiple sclerosis. The CDR3 runs from the conserved cysteine through the conserved F or W. The D gene is left open where the match is weak. Where a row states a size, it is once, few, many or the class of an expanded clone; other rows omit it.

J,D,size,V,DNA,CDR3
TRBJ2-1,-,-,TRBV5-1,TGCGCCAGCAGCGTGCCCAGGGCACTGGGACGGGAAAACAATGAGCAGTTCTTC,CASSVPRALGRENNEQFF
TRBJ1-2,-,-,TRBV27,TGTGCCAGCAGCCCAACAGCAGTGCCCTATGGCTACACCTTC,CASSPTAVPYGYTF
TRBJ2-7,TRBD2,-,TRBV5-4,TGTGCCAGCAGATATGGGACTAGCGGGGTCTACGAGCAGTACTTC,CASRYGTSGVYEQYF
TRBJ1-2,TRBD1,-,TRBV7-9,TGTGCCAGCAGTTTAATCGACAGGGGAATATCCTATGGCTACACCTTC,CASSLIDRGISYGYTF
TRBJ2-7,-,-,TRBV12-3/TRBV12-4,TGTGCCAGCAGTTTATTCAGCGTCTACGAGCAGTACTTC,CASSLFSVYEQYF
TRBJ2-1,-,-,TRBV3-1,TGTGCCAGCAGCAAAGATCATGGGGGAGGTCACAATGAGCAGTTCTTC,CASSKDHGGGHNEQFF
TRBJ2-7,TRBD1,-,TRBV20-1,TGCAGTGCTAGAGACACAGGGGCCCGTTCCTACGAGCAGTACTTC,CSARDTGARSYEQYF
TRBJ2-5,-,-,TRBV14,TGTGCCAGCAGCCAAAGTGGGGAGACCCAGTACTTC,CASSQSGETQYF
TRBJ1-5,-,-,TRBV29-1,TGCAGCGTGGTGACAGGAGTTAGCAATCAGCCCCAGCATTTT,CSVVTGVSNQPQHF
TRBJ2-2,-,-,TRBV4-1,TGCGCCAGCGGGGCGAACACCGGGGAGCTGTTTTTT,CASGANTGELFF
TRBJ2-6,-,-,TRBV7-9,TGTGCCAGCAGCTTAGGAGGGGACTCTGGGGCCAACGTCCTGACTTTC,CASSLGGDSGANVLTF
TRBJ1-4,-,-,TRBV4-1,TGCGCCAGCAGCCAAGTAGGTTCGGAGGTTGAAAAACTGTTTTTT,CASSQVGSEVEKLFF
TRBJ1-2,-,-,TRBV5-1,TGCGCCAGCAGCTCGGAAGGCTATGGCTACACCTTC,CASSSEGYGYTF
TRBJ2-7,TRBD1,once,TRBV29-1,TGCAGCGTTGGGGGACAGAGATCCTACGAGCAGTACTTC,CSVGGQRSYEQYF
TRBJ1-1,-,-,TRBV29-1,TGCAGCGCCGAACCACCTGGGGGAACTGAAGCTTTCTTT,CSAEPPGGTEAFF
TRBJ1-1,-,-,TRBV30,TGTGCCTGGGGGGCCGGGACTGAAGCTTTCTTT,CAWGAGTEAFF
TRBJ1-1,TRBD1,-,TRBV30,TGTGCCTGGTTCCGGACAGGGGGCACTGAAGCTTTCTTT,CAWFRTGGTEAFF
TRBJ2-7,TRBD1,-,TRBV6-5,TGTGCCAGCAGTGGGACAGGGGGCGGCGAGCAGTACTTC,CASSGTGGGEQYF
TRBJ2-7,TRBD2,-,TRBV7-9,TGTGCCAGCAGCTTAGGCGGGACTACCTACGAGCAGTACTTC,CASSLGGTTYEQYF
TRBJ2-5,-,-,TRBV5-4,TGTGCCAGCAGCTGGCCAGGGGCTGAGACCCAGTACTTC,CASSWPGAETQYF